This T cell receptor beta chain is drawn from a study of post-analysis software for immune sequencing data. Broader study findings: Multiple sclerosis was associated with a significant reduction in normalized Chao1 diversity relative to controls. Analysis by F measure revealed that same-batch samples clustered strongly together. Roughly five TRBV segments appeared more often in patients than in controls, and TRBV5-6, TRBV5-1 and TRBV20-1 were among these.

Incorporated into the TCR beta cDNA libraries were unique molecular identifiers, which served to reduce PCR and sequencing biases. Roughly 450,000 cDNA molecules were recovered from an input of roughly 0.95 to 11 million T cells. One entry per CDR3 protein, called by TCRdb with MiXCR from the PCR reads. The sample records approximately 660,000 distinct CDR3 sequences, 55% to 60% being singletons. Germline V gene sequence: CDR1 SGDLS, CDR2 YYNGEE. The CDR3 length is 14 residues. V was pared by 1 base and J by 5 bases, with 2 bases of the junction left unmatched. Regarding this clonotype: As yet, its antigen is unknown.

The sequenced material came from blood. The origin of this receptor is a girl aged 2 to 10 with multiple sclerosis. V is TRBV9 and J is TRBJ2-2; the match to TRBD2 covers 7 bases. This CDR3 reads CASSVWGGTGELFF. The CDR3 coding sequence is TGTGCCAGCAGCGTATGGGGGGGAACCGGGGAGCTGTTTTTT.